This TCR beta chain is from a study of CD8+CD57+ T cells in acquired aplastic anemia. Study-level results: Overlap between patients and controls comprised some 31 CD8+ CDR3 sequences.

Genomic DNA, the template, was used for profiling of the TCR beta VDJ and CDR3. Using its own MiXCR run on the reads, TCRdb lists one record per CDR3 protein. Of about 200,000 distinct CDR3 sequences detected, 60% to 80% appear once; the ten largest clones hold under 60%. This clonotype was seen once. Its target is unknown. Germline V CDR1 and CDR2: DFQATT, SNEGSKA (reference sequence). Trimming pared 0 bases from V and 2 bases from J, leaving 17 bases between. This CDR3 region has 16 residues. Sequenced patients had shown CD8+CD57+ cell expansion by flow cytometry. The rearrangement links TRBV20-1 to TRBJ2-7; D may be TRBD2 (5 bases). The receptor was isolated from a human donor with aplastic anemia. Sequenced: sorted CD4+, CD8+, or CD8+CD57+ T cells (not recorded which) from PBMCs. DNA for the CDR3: TGCAGTGCTAGAGATCTCGAGGAGGAAGTAGCCTACGAGCAGTACTTC. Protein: CSARDLEEEVAYEQYF.